This T cell receptor beta chain stems from a study of CD8+CD57+ T cells in acquired aplastic anemia. Study-level background: Isolated CD4+ and CD8+ cells, once sorted, yielded DNA averaging roughly 3.2 ug.

The study profiled TCR beta VDJ and CDR3 using genomic DNA as template. TCRdb re-called the reads through MiXCR, storing one row per CDR3 protein. The sample shows 150,000 to 200,000 distinct CDR3 sequences, 55% to 80% of them seen only once. The CDR3 loop spans 17 amino acids. The V and J ends lost 4 bases and 1 base, in that order; junction bases with no gene match: 12. Per the germline V gene, CDR1 is SGHDT and CDR2 is YYEEEE. The source of this sequence is a human donor in good health. Source material: sorted CD4+, CD8+, or CD8+CD57+ T cells (not recorded which) from PBMCs. V gene TRBV5-6 combines with J gene TRBJ2-7, with 9 bases fitting TRBD1. CDR3 nucleotides: TGTGCCAGCAGCCAAGAGGGACAGGGTTTAGATTCCTACGAGCAGTACTTC. Translation gives CASSQEGQGLDSYEQYF.